A single sample gave rise to the 28 T cell receptor beta chains below, sequenced in a study of T-cell reconstitution after alpha-beta-depleted transplantation in children. Findings and limits, study-wide: At the one-year point after transplant, T-cell counts and TCRbeta diversity were found to come mostly from T cells that had been newly produced.

These receptors' targets are unknown. Unique molecular identifiers were built into the TCRbeta library. TCRdb redid the calling of the PCR reads with MiXCR, one entry per CDR3 protein. The sample contains hundreds of thousands of distinct CDR3 sequences, around 7.3% of which appear only once. The sequenced sample was peripheral blood, obtained 360 days after TCRalphabeta/CD19-depleted stem cell transplant. These receptors all stem from a female patient under 10 years old who had a stem cell transplant for Fanconi anemia, so the T cells may come from the graft donor.

This chain connects TRBV6-5 to TRBJ1-4; possibly TRBD1 for D (6 bases). V dropped 4 bases and J dropped 3 bases, with 12 bases sitting between them. Germline CDR1 MNHEY, CDR2 SVGAGI. The CDR3 contains 15 residues. The CDR3 reads CASSSQGQPNEKLFF. CDR3 bases: TGTGCCAGCAGTTCCCAGGGGCAGCCTAATGAAAAACTGTTTTTT.

This clonotype appeared many times. This chain connects TRBV5-1 to TRBJ1-1, with D unclear. The germline V and J ends were trimmed by 0 bases and 0 bases, with 6 bases remaining between them. Germline V gene sequence: CDR1 SGHRS, CDR2 YFSETQ. The CDR3 has 14 amino acids. CDR3 sequence reads: CASSLVSLNTEAFF. Here the CDR3 DNA reads TGCGCCAGCAGCTTGGTTAGCTTGAACACTGAAGCTTTCTTT. Full variable domain (missing parts from reference TRBV5-1 and TRBJ1-1): KAGVTQTPRYLIKTRGQQVTLSCSPISGHRSVSWYQQTPGQGLQFLFEYFSETQRNKGNFPGRFSGRQFSNSRSEMNVSTLELGDSALYLCASSLVSLNTEAFFGQGTRLTVV.

This clonotype was recorded at least ten times. The chain joins TRBV7-6 to TRBJ2-7, with TRBD1 matching 9 bases. CDR3 length: 16 amino acids. Germline V lookup: CDR1 SGHVS, CDR2 FNYEAQ. The V gene end was trimmed by 5 bases and the J gene end by 5 bases; junction bases not matched to a gene: 13. Written as DNA, the CDR3 is TGTGCCAGCAGCGCAATGTGGGGACAGGGCGAAAACGAGCAGTACTTC. Protein sequence: CASSAMWGQGENEQYF.

In this sample, this clonotype turned up many times. The chain couples TRBV10-2 to TRBJ2-1; tentatively, D is TRBD1 (6 bases). Between the trimmed V and J ends, which lost 5 bases and 16 bases, there was a span of 18 bases. From germline, CDR1 is WSHSY and CDR2 SAAADI. The CDR3 extends over 12 amino acids. The CDR3 nucleotides read TGCGCCAGCAGTATTACAGGGAGCGTCCAATTCTTC. Protein product: CASSITGSVQFF.

This clonotype showed up just a few times. The rearrangement joins TRBV28 to TRBJ1-1; TRBD1 matches at 7 bases. V shed 3 bases and J 11 bases; nucleotides not matched to a gene: 12. Per germline, CDR1 MDHEN and CDR2 SYDVKM. The CDR3 loop spans 14 amino acids. CDR3 sequence: CASSFSPRGGAAFF. The CDR3 region has the DNA TGTGCCAGCAGTTTCTCCCCCAGGGGGGGTGCCGCTTTCTTT.

This chain links TRBV7-9 with TRBJ1-2; D unresolved. The CDR3 covers 12 residues. The germline V and J ends were trimmed by 5 bases and 7 bases, with 11 bases remaining between them. Germline V gene data show CDR1 as SEHNR and CDR2 as FQNEAQ (reference sequence). In nucleotides, the CDR3 is TGTGCCAGCAGCAGGCTCATAAGTGGCTACACCTTC. Translating it yields CASSRLISGYTF.

In its sample, this clonotype was seen many times. The chain couples TRBV27 to TRBJ2-1; 7 bases match TRBD2. The germline V gene has CDR1 MNHEY and CDR2 SMNVEV (reference sequence). The CDR3 consists of 13 residues. The V gene end was trimmed by 1 base and the J gene end by 7 bases; junction bases not matched to a gene: 1. CDR3 region: CASSLYGGNEQFF. As DNA, the CDR3 is TGTGCCAGCAGTTTATACGGGGGGAATGAGCAGTTCTTC.

This clonotype turned up a few times. The rearrangement uses TRBV15 and TRBJ1-5, with 8 bases that match TRBD1. Germline V gene sequence: CDR1 LNHNV, CDR2 YYDKDF (reference sequence). The CDR3 totals 17 residues. With 2 bases clipped from V and 6 bases from J, the junction kept 12 bases outside the gene matches. The CDR3 here is CATSRTGGPVAVQPQHF. The CDR3 nucleotides are TGTGCCACCAGCAGAACAGGGGGGCCGGTTGCCGTTCAGCCCCAGCATTTT.

This clonotype was observed at least ten times. The chain combines TRBV15 with TRBJ2-2; TRBD1 is a possible D gene (5 bases). Trimming cost V 1 base and J 6 bases, with 9 bases left between them. The CDR3 contains 14 residues. The germline V gene encodes CDR1 LNHNV and CDR2 YYDKDF (reference sequence). Here the CDR3 DNA reads TGTGCCACCAGCAGAGCCTTCAGGGCCGGGGAGCTGTTTTTT. It translates to CATSRAFRAGELFF. Based on the CDR3 plus reference TRBV15 and TRBJ2-2, the full variable domain is DAMVIQNPRYQVTQFGKPVTLSCSQTLNHNVMYWYQQKSSQAPKLLFHYYDKDFNNEADTPDNFQSRRPNTSFCFLDIRSPGLGDTAMYLCATSRAFRAGELFFGEGSRLTVL.

V and J are TRBV18 and TRBJ2-5; maybe TRBD1 (6 bases). The V end was cut by 6 bases, the J end by 2 bases, with 22 bases between. This CDR3 has 17 amino acids. Germline CDR1 is KGHSH and CDR2 is LQKENI. CDR3 sequence: CASSPPQGFLEQETQYF. CDR3 bases: TGTGCCAGCTCGCCCCCCCAGGGGTTTCTCGAACAAGAGACCCAGTACTTC. The variable domain in full, completed from reference TRBV18 and TRBJ2-5, reads NAGVMQNPRHLVRRRGQEARLRCSPMKGHSHVYWYRQLPEEGLKFMVYLQKENIIDESGMPKERFSAEFPKEGPSILRIQQVVRGDSAAYFCASSPPQGFLEQETQYFGPGTRLLVL.

This clonotype showed up many times. The V and J genes are TRBV3-1 and TRBJ2-7; 9 positions match TRBD1. The CDR3 contains 15 residues. V shed 5 bases, J shed 3 bases, and the junction held 8 bases outside the gene matches. The V gene's germline CDR1 is LGHDT and CDR2 YNNKEL (reference sequence). Here the CDR3 DNA reads TGTGCCAGCAGCAACCGGGACAGGGTGGGCTACGAGCAGTACTTC. This translates into CASSNRDRVGYEQYF.

This clonotype has a count of ten or more. One junction end does not reproduce the germline sequence, and a read error may be involved. The chain links TRBV5-1 to TRBJ2-7, with D uncertain. CDR1 and CDR2 (germline): SGHRS, YFSETQ. This CDR3 contains 13 residues. CDR3 region: CASSLTGSYEQYF. CDR3 nucleotide sequence: TGTGCCAGCAGTTTAACGGGCAGCTACGAGCAGTACTTC.

This clonotype came up many times. The genes are TRBV20-1 and TRBJ2-1; D is possibly TRBD1 (6 bases). Between the trimmed V and J ends, which lost 6 bases and 7 bases, there was a span of 13 bases. Germline CDR1 is DFQATT and CDR2 is SNEGSKA (reference sequence). This CDR3 is 12 amino acids long. DNA of the CDR3: TGCAGTGCCCCGAAGGGACAAAATGAGCAGTTCTTC. Protein sequence: CSAPKGQNEQFF.

This clonotype was counted many times. The rearrangement uses TRBV20-1 and TRBJ2-5; TRBD2 aligns across 7 bases. The junction had 14 bases not matched to a gene; V was cut back by 2 bases and J by 5 bases. Germline-derived CDR1 and CDR2 are DFQATT and SNEGSKA (reference sequence). This CDR3 spans 16 amino acids. This CDR3 reads CSARNWAGLVRETQYF. CDR3 bases: TGCAGTGCTAGAAATTGGGCAGGACTAGTGCGGGAGACCCAGTACTTC.

The J gene is TRBJ2-5, the V gene TRBV6-1, with 10 nucleotides matching TRBD1. V was pared by 7 bases and J by 2 bases, with 19 bases of the junction left unmatched. The length of the CDR3 is 19 residues. Germline values: CDR1 MNHNS, CDR2 SASEGT. The CDR3 reads CASTPPGGQGTRGQETQYF. CDR3 DNA: TGTGCCAGCACCCCTCCCGGGGGACAGGGGACACGGGGTCAAGAGACCCAGTACTTC.

This clonotype was recorded at least ten times. The chain combines TRBV5-1 with TRBJ1-2; no definite D call. The CDR3 contains 13 residues. Trimming shortened V by 5 bases and J by 0 bases, and 8 bases separated the two germline ends. Germline CDR1 reads SGHRS; CDR2 reads YFSETQ. This chain's CDR3 is CASRLGTNYGYTF. The CDR3 nucleotides are TGCGCCAGCAGGCTAGGGACTAACTATGGCTACACCTTC.

This clonotype was seen a handful of times. The chain carries TRBV18 and TRBJ2-7, with 8 bases identical to TRBD2. V shed 6 bases and J 0 bases; nucleotides not matched to a gene: 4. Germline CDR1 reads KGHSH; CDR2 reads LQKENI. The CDR3 totals 14 residues. CDR3 residues: CASSRAGGSYEQYV. The CDR3 bases are TGTGCCAGCTCCCGGGCGGGGGGCTCCTACGAGCAGTACGTC.

This clonotype was seen a handful of times. The V and J genes are TRBV6-1 and TRBJ2-5; D not certain. V was shortened by 6 bases and J by 3 bases, with 14 bases between the two germline ends. The CDR3 consists of 14 residues. Germline CDR1 and CDR2: MNHNS and SASEGT. The CDR3 sequence is CASRTLDLKETQYF. The CDR3 DNA follows: TGTGCCAGCAGGACCCTCGACTTAAAAGAGACCCAGTACTTC.

The chain links TRBV11-2 to TRBJ2-7, with 10 bases matching TRBD1. V gave up 1 base and J gave up 11 bases; unmatched junction bases: 11. This CDR3 has 15 residues. CDR1 and CDR2 (germline): SGHAT, FQNNGV. The CDR3 DNA follows: TGTGCCAGCAGCTTAGCCGGGACAGGGGTGGGGACCAAGTACTTC. As protein: CASSLAGTGVGTKYF.

This clonotype was seen repeatedly, ten times or more. The V gene is TRBV28, the J gene TRBJ2-7, with 10 bases identical to TRBD2. The CDR3 length is 17 residues. V lost 1 base and J lost 5; bases outside the gene matches: 11. The germline V gene encodes CDR1 MDHEN and CDR2 SYDVKM. The CDR3 nucleotides are TGTGCCAGCAGTTTATTCGCGGGGGTAGCGGGAGGTGACGAGCAGTACTTC. Its protein is CASSLFAGVAGGDEQYF.

This clonotype appeared many times. The CDR3 DNA reads TGTGCCAGCAGTCGACAGCCGAGCTCCTACAATGAGCAGTTCTTC. It encodes CASSRQPSSYNEQFF. This chain connects TRBV12-3 or TRBV12-4 to TRBJ2-1; possibly TRBD1 for D (5 bases). V lost 5 bases to trimming and J lost 0 bases, with 11 bases between them. This CDR3 is built from 15 residues.

A few counts support this clonotype. The rearrangement uses TRBV6-2 or TRBV6-3 and TRBJ1-5; D gene unclear. Trimming removed 2 bases from V and 5 bases from J, with 7 bases in between. Germline V gives CDR1 MNHEY, CDR2 SVGEGT. The CDR3 is 13 amino acids. The CDR3 sequence: CASSYPGDQPQHF. CDR3 in DNA: TGTGCCAGCAGTTACCCCGGAGATCAGCCCCAGCATTTT.

This clonotype was observed many times. The chain combines TRBV5-1 with TRBJ2-1; 9 bases fit TRBD1. Per the germline V gene, CDR1 is SGHRS and CDR2 is YFSETQ. CDR3 size: 15 residues. The V segment lost 4 bases and the J segment 8 bases; nucleotides outside the gene matches: 10. CDR3 sequence: CASSPYRDRVDEQFF. The DNA of the CDR3 is TGCGCCAGCAGCCCCTACCGGGACAGGGTAGATGAGCAGTTCTTC.

This clonotype was picked up a small number of times. In DNA, the CDR3 is TGTGCCAGCAGTTTAACTTTGACAGGATTATATGAAGCTTTCTTT. Encoded protein: CASSLTLTGLYEAFF. J is TRBJ1-1 and V is TRBV27; maybe TRBD1 (6 bases). The V end lost 2 bases, the J end lost 7 bases, and 17 bases lay between the germline ends. Germline V gives CDR1 MNHEY, CDR2 SMNVEV (reference sequence). This CDR3 contains 15 residues.

The chain links TRBV7-9 to TRBJ1-3; unclear D gene. Between the trimmed V and J ends, which lost 4 bases and 1 base, there was a span of 11 bases. From germline, CDR1 is SEHNR and CDR2 FQNEAQ (reference sequence). This CDR3 has 15 residues. The CDR3 reads CASSYVLKSGNTIYF. CDR3 DNA sequence: TGTGCCAGCAGCTACGTGTTGAAGTCTGGAAACACCATATATTTT. The complete variable domain, with remaining parts taken from reference TRBV7-9 and TRBJ1-3, reads DTGVSQNPRHKITKRGQNVTFRCDPISEHNRLYWYRQTLGQGPEFLTYFQNEAQLEKSRLLSDRFSAERPKGSFSTLEIQRTEQGDSAMYLCASSYVLKSGNTIYFGEGSWLTVV.

This clonotype was counted many times. The chain recombines TRBV12-3 or TRBV12-4 with TRBJ2-2; D might be TRBD1 (5 bases). This CDR3 is built from 18 residues. V gave up 2 bases and J gave up 1 base, with 17 bases separating them. As DNA, the CDR3 is TGTGCCAGCAGTTTATGGGCAGGGCCCTGGATGAACACCGGGGAGCTGTTTTTT. It translates to CASSLWAGPWMNTGELFF.

This clonotype has more than one count but fewer than ten. J is TRBJ2-4 and V is TRBV7-2; 7 bases agree with TRBD1. V dropped 3 bases and J dropped 11; count of bases not matched to a gene: 7. Looked up from germline, CDR1 is SGHTA and CDR2 is FQGNSA. This CDR3 is 13 amino acids long. CDR3 sequence: CASSLLGTAVQYF. The CDR3 DNA sequence: TGTGCCAGCAGCTTGTTGGGGACAGCGGTTCAGTACTTC.

J is TRBJ2-7 and V is TRBV7-3; D is perhaps TRBD1 (6 bases). The V end was cut by 2 bases, the J end by 4 bases, with 12 bases between. CDR1 is SGHTA, CDR2 FQGTGA, per germline. This CDR3 region has 14 residues. The CDR3 spells CASSLFPGEYEQYF. In nucleotides, the CDR3 is TGTGCCAGCAGCTTATTTCCAGGGGAATACGAGCAGTACTTC.